This TCR beta chain was recorded in a study of response to subunit inactivated influenza vaccine. TCRdb recomputed calls from the RT-PCR reads with MiXCR, one row per CDR3 protein. The sample consists of around 530,000 distinct CDR3 sequences, 10% to 15% of them appearing once. Germline loops: CDR1 ENHRY, CDR2 SYGVKD. The J segment lost 7 bases and the V segment lost 3 bases, leaving 10 bases of the junction unmatched. The CDR3 runs to 15 residues. The chain links TRBV10-3 to TRBJ1-1; TRBD1 matches 8 bases. The TCR was taken from a man aged 45-65 years who received an inactivated influenza vaccine. The specimen comprised PBMCs from blood, sampled on the day of vaccination. The CDR3: CAISDGRQGKGEAFF. CDR3 DNA: TGTGCCATCAGTGACGGTCGACAGGGGAAGGGTGAAGCTTTCTTT.